The clone carrying this T cell receptor (beta chain) was seen once. Generated by immunoSEQ multiplex PCR, the TCRdb table keeps only in-frame clones and is missing some. This sample yields roughly 49,000 clones, of which around 93% are seen a single time; around 3.9% belongs to the top ten. This entry is derived from a study of T cell changes during pregnancy in multiple sclerosis. The CDR3 runs to 16 residues. Unmatched junction bases numbered 10, after V lost 5 bases and J lost 2 bases. From germline, CDR1 is MDHEN and CDR2 SYDVKM. The sequence derives from a female donor with multiple sclerosis, enrolled in a pregnancy study. The sample in question was CD8+ T cells from peripheral blood mononuclear cells, obtained after pregnancy. The V gene is TRBV28, the J gene TRBJ2-3; TRBD1 aligns across 7 bases. CDR3 sequence: CASSPPPQGITDTQYF. As DNA, the CDR3 is TGTGCCAGCAGTCCTCCCCCACAGGGGATCACAGATACGCAGTATTTT.